This T cell receptor (beta chain) is from a study of blood T cell repertoires in COVID-19. Patients from Seattle were sampled longitudinally, starting during active infection. Clones were read by immunoSEQ multiplex PCR, and TCRdb kept only the in-frame ones, dropping some. This repertoire shows over 200,000 clones, 85% to 90% found once; its top ten account for about 9.9%. This receptor was taken from a man aged 50 to 59 with COVID-19, enrolled during active disease. The specimen sequenced was peripheral blood.

The CDR3 loop is CASSMGLAGSYEQYF. In nucleotides, the CDR3 is TGTGCCAGCAGCATGGGACTAGCGGGATCCTACGAGCAGTACTTC. This chain links TRBV14 with TRBJ2-7; the match to TRBD2 covers 13 bases. The CDR3 is 15 amino acids. Germline CDR1 and CDR2: SGHDN and FVKESK. Trimming at V came to 5 bases and at J to 1 base, leaving 2 bases not matched to a gene.